Described below is a single T cell receptor beta chain sequence and its context. No antigen is known for it. The germline V gene encodes CDR1 MNHEY and CDR2 SVGAGI. The CDR3 has 12 amino acids. Trimming pared 6 bases from V and 7 bases from J, leaving 10 bases between. Unrecorded immune exposures were likely, despite nominal health at sampling. The data derive from a study of cytomegalovirus exposure and HLA in healthy donors. Study-wide findings and caveats: In a later analysis, at a false discovery rate of 0.05, 16,951 TCR beta sequences matched HLA alleles. A link between a missense DCLRE1C variant and TCR beta V- and J-gene trimming emerged from a later analysis. Most TCR sequences were seen very rarely across donors, but some public TCRs occurred in many.

The PCR contained 60 Vbeta and 13 Jbeta primers. Clones were sequenced by immunoSEQ multiplex PCR, and TCRdb holds only the in-frame ones, with some missing. The sample lists around 140,000 clones, approximately 80% occurring once. Sample: PBMCs. The rearrangement uses TRBV6-5 and TRBJ1-5; D unresolved. The receptor comes from a female donor in good health and CMV-seropositive. Here the CDR3 reads CASSPIRQPQHF. DNA of the CDR3: TGTGCCAGCAGCCCAATTCGGCAGCCCCAGCATTTT.